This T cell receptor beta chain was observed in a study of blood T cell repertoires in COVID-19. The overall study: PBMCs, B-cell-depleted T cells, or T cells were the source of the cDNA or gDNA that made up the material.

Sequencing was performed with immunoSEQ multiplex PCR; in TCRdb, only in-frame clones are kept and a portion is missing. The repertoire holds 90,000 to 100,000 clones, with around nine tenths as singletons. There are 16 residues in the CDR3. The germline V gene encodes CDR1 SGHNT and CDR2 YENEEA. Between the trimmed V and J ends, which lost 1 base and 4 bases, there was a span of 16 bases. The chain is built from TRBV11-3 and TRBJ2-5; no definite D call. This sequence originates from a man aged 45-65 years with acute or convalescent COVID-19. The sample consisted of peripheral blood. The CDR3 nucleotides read TGTGCCAGCAGCTTAGGTACTACTCTAGACTCAGAGACCCAGTACTTC. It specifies CASSLGTTLDSETQYF.